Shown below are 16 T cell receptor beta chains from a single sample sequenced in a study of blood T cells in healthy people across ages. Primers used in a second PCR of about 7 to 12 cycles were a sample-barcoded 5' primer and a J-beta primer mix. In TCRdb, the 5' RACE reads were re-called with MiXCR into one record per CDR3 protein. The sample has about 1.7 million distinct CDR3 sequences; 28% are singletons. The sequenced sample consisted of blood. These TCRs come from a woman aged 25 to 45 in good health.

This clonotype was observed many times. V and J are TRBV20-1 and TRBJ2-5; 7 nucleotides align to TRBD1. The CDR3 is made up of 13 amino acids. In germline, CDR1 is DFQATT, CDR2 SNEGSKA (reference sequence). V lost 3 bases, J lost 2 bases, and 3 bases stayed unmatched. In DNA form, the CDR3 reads TGCAGTGCTAGGCTACAGGGGCAAGAGACCCAGTACTTC. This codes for CSARLQGQETQYF.

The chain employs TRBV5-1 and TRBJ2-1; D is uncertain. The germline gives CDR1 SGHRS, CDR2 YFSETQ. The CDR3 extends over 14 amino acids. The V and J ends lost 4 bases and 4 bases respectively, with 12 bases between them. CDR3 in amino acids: CASSLRGVYNEQFF. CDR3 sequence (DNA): TGCGCCAGCAGCCTGCGTGGGGTATACAATGAGCAGTTCTTC.

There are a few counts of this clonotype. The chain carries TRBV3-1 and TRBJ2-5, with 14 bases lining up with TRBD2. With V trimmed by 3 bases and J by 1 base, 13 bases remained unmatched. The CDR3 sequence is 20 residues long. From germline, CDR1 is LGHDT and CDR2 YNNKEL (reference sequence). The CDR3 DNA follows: TGTGCCAGCAGCCAGAACCAGCCGGGACTAGCGGGGGACGCCCAAGAGACCCAGTACTTC. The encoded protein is CASSQNQPGLAGDAQETQYF.

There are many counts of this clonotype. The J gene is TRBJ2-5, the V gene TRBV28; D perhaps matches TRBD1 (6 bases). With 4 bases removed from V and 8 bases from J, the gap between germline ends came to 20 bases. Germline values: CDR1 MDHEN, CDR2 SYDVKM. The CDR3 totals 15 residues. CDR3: CASSSDRTSTVTQYF. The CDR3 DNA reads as TGTGCCAGCAGTTCGGACAGAACCTCCACTGTAACCCAGTACTTC.

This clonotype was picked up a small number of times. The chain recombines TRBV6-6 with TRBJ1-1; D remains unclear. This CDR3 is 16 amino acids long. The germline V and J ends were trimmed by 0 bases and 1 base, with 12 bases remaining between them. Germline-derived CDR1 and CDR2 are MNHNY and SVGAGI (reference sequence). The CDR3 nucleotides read TGTGCCAGCAGTTACTCGTTGGGAGACGGGAACACTGAAGCTTTCTTT. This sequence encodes CASSYSLGDGNTEAFF.

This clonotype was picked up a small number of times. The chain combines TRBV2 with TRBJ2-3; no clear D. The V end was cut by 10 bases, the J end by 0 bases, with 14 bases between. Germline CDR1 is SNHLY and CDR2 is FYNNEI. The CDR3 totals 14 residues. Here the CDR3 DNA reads TGTGCCATCCTCAGAGATACTAGCACAGATACGCAGTATTTT. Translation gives CAILRDTSTDTQYF. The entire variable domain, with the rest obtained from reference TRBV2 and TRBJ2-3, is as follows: EPEVTQTPSHQVTQMGQEVILRCVPISNHLYFYWYRQILGQKVEFLVSFYNNEISEKSEIFDDQFSVERPDGSNFTLKIRSTKLEDSAMYFCAILRDTSTDTQYFGPGTRLTVL.

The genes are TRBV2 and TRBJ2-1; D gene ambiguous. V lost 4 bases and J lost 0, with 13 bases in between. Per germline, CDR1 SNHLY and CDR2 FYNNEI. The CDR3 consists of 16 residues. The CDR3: CASSGRRISSYNEQFF. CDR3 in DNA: TGTGCCAGCAGTGGGCGACGGATCAGCTCCTACAATGAGCAGTTCTTC.

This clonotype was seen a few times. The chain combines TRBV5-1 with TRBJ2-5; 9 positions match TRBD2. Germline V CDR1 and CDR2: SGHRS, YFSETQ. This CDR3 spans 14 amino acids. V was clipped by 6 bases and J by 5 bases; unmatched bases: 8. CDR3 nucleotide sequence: TGCGCCAGCACTCCGACTAGCGGCTTGGAGACCCAGTACTTC. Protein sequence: CASTPTSGLETQYF.

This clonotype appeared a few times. CDR3 coding DNA: TGTGCCAGCAGCTCCATCAATGCCCGAAGATCGGGGGACTCTTACAATGAGCAGTTCTTC. It encodes CASSSINARRSGDSYNEQFF. This chain uses TRBV7-9 with TRBJ2-1; tentative D call: TRBD2 (6 bases). The germline V gene has CDR1 SEHNR and CDR2 FQNEAQ (reference sequence). V was shortened by 4 bases and J by 4 bases, with 29 bases between the two germline ends. The CDR3 contains 20 residues.

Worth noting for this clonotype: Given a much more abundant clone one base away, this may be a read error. CDR3: CASSGMGPSDTQYF. The CDR3 DNA sequence: TGTGCCAGCAGCGGCATGGGGCCGTCAGACACCCAGTACTTC. The V gene is TRBV7-6, the J gene TRBJ2-5; perhaps TRBD1 as D (5 bases). The CDR3 is 14 amino acids. Germline CDR1 and CDR2: SGHVS and FNYEAQ. Deletions cut 5 bases from V and 8 bases from J, with 18 bases between. Based on the CDR3 plus reference TRBV7-6 and TRBJ2-5, the full variable domain is GAGVSQSPRYKVTKRGQDVALRCDPISGHVSLYWYRQALGQGPEFLTYFNYEAQQDKSGLPNDRFSAERPEGSISTLTIQRTEQRDSAMYRCASSGMGPSDTQYFGPGTRLLVL.

The chain's CDR3 is CASSPSGISYNEQFF. The CDR3 DNA follows: TGTGCCAGCAGCCCCAGCGGGATATCCTACAATGAGCAGTTCTTC. The chain recombines TRBV6-2 or TRBV6-3 with TRBJ2-1, with TRBD2 matching 7 bases. Trimming at V came to 6 bases and at J to 1 base, leaving 6 bases not matched to a gene. This CDR3 has 15 amino acids. Germline V gives CDR1 MNHEY, CDR2 SVGEGT.

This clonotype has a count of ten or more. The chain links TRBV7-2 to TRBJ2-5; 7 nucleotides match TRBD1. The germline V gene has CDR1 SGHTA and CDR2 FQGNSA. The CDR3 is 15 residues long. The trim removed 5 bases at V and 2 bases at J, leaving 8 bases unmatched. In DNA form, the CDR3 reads TGTGCCAGCAGCCCACAGACAGGGAGTCAAGAGACCCAGTACTTC. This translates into CASSPQTGSQETQYF.

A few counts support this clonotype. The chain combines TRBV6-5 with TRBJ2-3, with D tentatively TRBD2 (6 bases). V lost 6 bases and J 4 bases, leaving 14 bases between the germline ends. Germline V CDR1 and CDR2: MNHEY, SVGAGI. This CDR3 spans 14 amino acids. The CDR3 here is CASSPLASADTQYF. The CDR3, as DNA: TGTGCCAGCAGCCCCCTAGCTAGCGCAGATACGCAGTATTTT.

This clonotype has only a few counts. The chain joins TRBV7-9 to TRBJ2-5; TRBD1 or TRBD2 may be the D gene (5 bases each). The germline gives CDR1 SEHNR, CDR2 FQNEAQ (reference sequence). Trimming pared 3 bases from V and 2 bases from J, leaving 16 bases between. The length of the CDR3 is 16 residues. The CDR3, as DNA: TGTGCCAGCAGCTTTGGGACGACAGTGGGGCAAGAGACCCAGTACTTC. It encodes CASSFGTTVGQETQYF.

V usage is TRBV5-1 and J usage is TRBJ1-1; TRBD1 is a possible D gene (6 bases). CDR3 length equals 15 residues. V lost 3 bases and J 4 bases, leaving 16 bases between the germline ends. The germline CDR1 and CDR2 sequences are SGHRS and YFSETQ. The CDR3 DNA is TGCGCCAGCAGCTGTACAGGGACTCGGAGCACTGAAGCTTTCTTT. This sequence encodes CASSCTGTRSTEAFF.

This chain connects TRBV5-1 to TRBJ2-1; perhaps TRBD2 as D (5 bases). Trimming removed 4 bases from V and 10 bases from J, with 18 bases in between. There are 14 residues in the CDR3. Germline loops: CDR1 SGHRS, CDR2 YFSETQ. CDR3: CASSPLGSSYEQFF. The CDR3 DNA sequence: TGCGCCAGCAGCCCGTTGGGGAGCTCCTACGAGCAGTTCTTC.